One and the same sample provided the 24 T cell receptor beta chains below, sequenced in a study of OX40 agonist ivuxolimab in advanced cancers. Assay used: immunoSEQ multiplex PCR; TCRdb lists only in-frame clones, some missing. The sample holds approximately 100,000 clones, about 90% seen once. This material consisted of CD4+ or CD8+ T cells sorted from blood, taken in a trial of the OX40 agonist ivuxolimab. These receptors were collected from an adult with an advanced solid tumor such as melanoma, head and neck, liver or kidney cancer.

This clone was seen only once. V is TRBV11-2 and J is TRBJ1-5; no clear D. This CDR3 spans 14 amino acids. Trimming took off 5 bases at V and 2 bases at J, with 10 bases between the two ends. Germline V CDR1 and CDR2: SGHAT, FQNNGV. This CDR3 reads CASSQMSGNQPQHF. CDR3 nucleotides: TGTGCCAGCAGCCAAATGTCGGGCAATCAGCCCCAGCATTTT.

DNA for the CDR3: TGTGCCAGCATTGGGGGATTGAACACTGAAGCTTTCTTT. Protein sequence: CASIGGLNTEAFF. This chain links TRBV6-5 with TRBJ1-1, with D perhaps matching TRBD1 (5 bases). This CDR3 has 13 amino acids. CDR1 is MNHEY, CDR2 SVGAGI, per germline. Trimming removed 7 bases from V and 0 bases from J, with 9 bases in between.

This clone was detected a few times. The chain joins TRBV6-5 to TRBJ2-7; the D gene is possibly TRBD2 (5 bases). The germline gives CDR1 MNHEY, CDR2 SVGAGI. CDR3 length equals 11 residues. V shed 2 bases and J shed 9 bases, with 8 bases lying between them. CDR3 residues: CASSYSGRQYF. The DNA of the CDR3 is TGTGCCAGCAGTTACAGTGGGAGGCAGTACTTC.

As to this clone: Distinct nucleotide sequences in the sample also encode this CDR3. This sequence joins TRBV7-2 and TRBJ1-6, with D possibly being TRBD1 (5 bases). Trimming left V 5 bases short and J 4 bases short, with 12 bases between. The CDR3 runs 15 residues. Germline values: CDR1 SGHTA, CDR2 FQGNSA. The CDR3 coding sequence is TGTGCCAGCAGCCCCACAGGAGATTATAATTCACCCCTCCACTTT. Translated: CASSPTGDYNSPLHF.

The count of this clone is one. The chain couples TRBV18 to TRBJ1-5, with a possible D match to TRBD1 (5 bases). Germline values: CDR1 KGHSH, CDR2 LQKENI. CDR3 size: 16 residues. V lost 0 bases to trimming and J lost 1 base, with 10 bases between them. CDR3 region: CASSPPSGRSNQPQHF. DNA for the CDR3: TGTGCCAGCTCACCACCGTCGGGGCGGAGCAATCAGCCCCAGCATTTT. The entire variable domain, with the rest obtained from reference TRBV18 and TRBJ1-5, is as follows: NAGVMQNPRHLVRRRGQEARLRCSPMKGHSHVYWYRQLPEEGLKFMVYLQKENIIDESGMPKERFSAEFPKEGPSILRIQQVVRGDSAAYFCASSPPSGRSNQPQHFGDGTRLSIL.

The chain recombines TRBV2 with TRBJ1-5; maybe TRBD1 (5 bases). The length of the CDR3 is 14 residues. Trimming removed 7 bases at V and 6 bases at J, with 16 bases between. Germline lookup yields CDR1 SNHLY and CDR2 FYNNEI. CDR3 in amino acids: CASTRAGSGQPQHF. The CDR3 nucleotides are TGTGCCAGCACTCGGGCAGGGAGCGGTCAGCCCCAGCATTTT.

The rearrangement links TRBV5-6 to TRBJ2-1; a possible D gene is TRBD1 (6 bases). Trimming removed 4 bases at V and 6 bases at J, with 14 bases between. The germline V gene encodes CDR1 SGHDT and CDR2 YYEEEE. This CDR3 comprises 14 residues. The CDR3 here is CASSPRAGVNEQFF. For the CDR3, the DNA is TGTGCCAGCAGCCCCAGGGCAGGGGTCAATGAGCAGTTCTTC.

CDR3 loop: CASSLIGRDQPQHF. CDR3 sequence (DNA): TGTGCCAGCAGCTTAATCGGGCGCGATCAGCCCCAGCATTTT. V usage is TRBV7-9 and J usage is TRBJ1-5; D is ambiguous. Trimming took 2 bases from V and 5 from J, leaving 10 bases between them. Germline CDR1 is SEHNR and CDR2 is FQNEAQ (reference sequence). This CDR3 has 14 residues.

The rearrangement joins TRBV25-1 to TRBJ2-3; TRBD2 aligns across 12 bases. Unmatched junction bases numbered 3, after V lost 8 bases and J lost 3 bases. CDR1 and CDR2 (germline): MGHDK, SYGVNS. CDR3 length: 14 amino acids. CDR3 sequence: CASLTSGGTDTQYF. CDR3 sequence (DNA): TGTGCCAGCCTGACTAGCGGGGGAACAGATACGCAGTATTTT.

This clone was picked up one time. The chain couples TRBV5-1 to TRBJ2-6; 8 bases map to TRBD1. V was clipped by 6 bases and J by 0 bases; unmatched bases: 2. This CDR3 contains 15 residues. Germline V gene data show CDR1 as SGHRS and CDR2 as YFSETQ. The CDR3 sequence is CASTTGGSGANVLTF. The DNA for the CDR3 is TGCGCCAGCACCACAGGGGGCTCTGGGGCCAACGTCCTGACTTTC. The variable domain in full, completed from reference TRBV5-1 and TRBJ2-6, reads KAGVTQTPRYLIKTRGQQVTLSCSPISGHRSVSWYQQTPGQGLQFLFEYFSETQRNKGNFPGRFSGRQFSNSRSEMNVSTLELGDSALYLCASTTGGSGANVLTFGAGSRLTVL.

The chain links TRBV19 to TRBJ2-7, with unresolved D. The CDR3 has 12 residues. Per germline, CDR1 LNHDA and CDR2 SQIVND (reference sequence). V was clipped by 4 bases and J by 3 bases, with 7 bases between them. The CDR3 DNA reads TGTGCCAGTAGTAGAGGCAACTACGAGCAGTACTTC. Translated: CASSRGNYEQYF.

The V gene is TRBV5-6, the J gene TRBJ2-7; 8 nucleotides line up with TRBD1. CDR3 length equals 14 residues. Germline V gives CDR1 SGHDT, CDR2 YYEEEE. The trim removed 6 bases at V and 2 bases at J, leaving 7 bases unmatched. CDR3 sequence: CASTPGTGPYEQYF. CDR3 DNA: TGTGCCAGCACCCCCGGGACAGGTCCCTACGAGCAGTACTTC. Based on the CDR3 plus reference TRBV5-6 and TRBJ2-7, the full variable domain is DAGVTQSPTHLIKTRGQQVTLRCSPKSGHDTVSWYQQALGQGPQFIFQYYEEEERQRGNFPDRFSGHQFPNYSSELNVNALLLGDSALYLCASTPGTGPYEQYFGPGTRLTVT.

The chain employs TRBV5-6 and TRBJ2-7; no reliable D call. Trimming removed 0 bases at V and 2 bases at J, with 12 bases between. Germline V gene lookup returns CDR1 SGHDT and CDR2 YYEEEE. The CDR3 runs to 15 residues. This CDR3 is CASSLALDGPYEQYF. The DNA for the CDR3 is TGTGCCAGCAGCTTGGCCCTAGACGGACCCTACGAGCAGTACTTC.

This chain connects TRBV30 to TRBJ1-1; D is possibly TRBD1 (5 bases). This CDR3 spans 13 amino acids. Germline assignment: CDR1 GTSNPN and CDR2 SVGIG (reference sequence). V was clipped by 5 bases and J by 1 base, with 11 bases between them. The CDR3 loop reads CAWGTGRNTEAFF. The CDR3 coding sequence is TGTGCCTGGGGGACGGGTCGGAACACTGAAGCTTTCTTT.

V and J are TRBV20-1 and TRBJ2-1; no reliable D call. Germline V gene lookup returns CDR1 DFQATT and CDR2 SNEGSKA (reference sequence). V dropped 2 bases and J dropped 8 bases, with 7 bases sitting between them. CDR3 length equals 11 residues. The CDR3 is CSARFGDEQFF. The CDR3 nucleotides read TGCAGTGCTAGATTCGGCGATGAGCAGTTCTTC.

The CDR3 reads CASSLRVSTDTQYF. CDR3 bases: TGCGCCAGCAGCTTGAGAGTTAGCACAGATACGCAGTATTTT. The chain has TRBV5-1 and TRBJ2-3; the D is unclear. The length of the CDR3 is 14 residues. V was clipped by 1 base and J by 0 bases, with 6 bases between them. The germline V gene encodes CDR1 SGHRS and CDR2 YFSETQ.

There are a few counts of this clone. The DNA of the CDR3 is TGTGCCAGCAGCCCAGGGGGTCGGTTCTACGAGCAGTACTTC. This translates into CASSPGGRFYEQYF. The chain has TRBV7-6 and TRBJ2-7; 7 nucleotides agree with TRBD1. The trim removed 5 bases at V and 3 bases at J, leaving 7 bases unmatched. The V gene's germline CDR1 is SGHVS and CDR2 FNYEAQ. The CDR3 has 14 amino acids.

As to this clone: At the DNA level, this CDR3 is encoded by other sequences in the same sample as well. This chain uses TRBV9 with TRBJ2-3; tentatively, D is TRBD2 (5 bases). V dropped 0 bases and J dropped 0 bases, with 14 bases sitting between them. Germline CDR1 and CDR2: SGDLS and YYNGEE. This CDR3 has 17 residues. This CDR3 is CASSVVGGQTSTDTQYF. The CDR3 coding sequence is TGTGCCAGCAGCGTAGTAGGCGGGCAAACTAGCACAGATACGCAGTATTTT.

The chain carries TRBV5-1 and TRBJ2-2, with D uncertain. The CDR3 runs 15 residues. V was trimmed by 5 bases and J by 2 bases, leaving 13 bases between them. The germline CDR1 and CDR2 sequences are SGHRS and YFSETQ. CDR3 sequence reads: CASRKGQVNTGELFF. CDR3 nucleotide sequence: TGCGCCAGCAGAAAAGGGCAGGTTAACACCGGGGAGCTGTTTTTT.

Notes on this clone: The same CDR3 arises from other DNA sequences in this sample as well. CDR3 in DNA: TGCGCCAGCAGCCAAGGGGCAGGGACCTACAATGAGCAGTTCTTC. Its protein product is CASSQGAGTYNEQFF. This rearrangement joins TRBV4-3 to TRBJ2-1, with a tentative D call TRBD1 (5 bases). V lost 1 base and J lost 2, with 9 bases in between. Germline V CDR1 and CDR2: LGHNA, YSLEER. There are 15 residues in the CDR3.

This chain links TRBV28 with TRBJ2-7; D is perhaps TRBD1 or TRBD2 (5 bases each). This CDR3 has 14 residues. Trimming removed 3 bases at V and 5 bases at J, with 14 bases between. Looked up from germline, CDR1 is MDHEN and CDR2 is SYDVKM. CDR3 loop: CASSLVRRDHEQYF. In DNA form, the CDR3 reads TGTGCCAGCAGTTTGGTTCGTCGGGACCACGAGCAGTACTTC. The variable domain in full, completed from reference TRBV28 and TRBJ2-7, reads DVKVTQSSRYLVKRTGEKVFLECVQDMDHENMFWYRQDPGLGLRLIYFSYDVKMKEKGDIPEGYSVSREKKERFSLILESASTNQTSMYLCASSLVRRDHEQYFGPGTRLTVT.

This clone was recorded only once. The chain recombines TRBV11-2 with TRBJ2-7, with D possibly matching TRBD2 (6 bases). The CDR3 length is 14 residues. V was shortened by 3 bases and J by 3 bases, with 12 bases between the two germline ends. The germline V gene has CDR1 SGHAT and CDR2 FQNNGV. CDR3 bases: TGTGCCAGCAGCTTGGTGCGGGGCGGCTACGAGCAGTACTTC. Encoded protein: CASSLVRGGYEQYF.

The CDR3 region has the DNA TGTGCCAGTCGATACATGACGGCTAACTATGGCTACACCTTC. Amino acids: CASRYMTANYGYTF. V and J are TRBV19 and TRBJ1-2; D unclear. This CDR3 region has 14 residues. Germline values: CDR1 LNHDA, CDR2 SQIVND (reference sequence). Trimming removed 8 bases from V and 0 bases from J, with 13 bases in between.

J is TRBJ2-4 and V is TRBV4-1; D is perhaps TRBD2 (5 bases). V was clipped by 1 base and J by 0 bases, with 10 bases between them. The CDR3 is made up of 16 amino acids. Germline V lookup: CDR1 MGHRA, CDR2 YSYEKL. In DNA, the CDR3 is TGCGCCAGCAGCCAAGTTTCAGGACTAGCCAAAAACATTCAGTACTTC. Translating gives CASSQVSGLAKNIQYF.